This is a list of T cell receptor beta chains from one sample in a study of cytomegalovirus exposure and HLA in healthy donors. Assay used: immunoSEQ multiplex PCR; TCRdb lists only in-frame clones, some missing. This sample has about 110,000 clones, with 60% to 85% found just once. Sequencing was done on a sample of PBMCs. These receptor sequences come from a male donor in good health and CMV-seropositive. CDR3s include the opening cysteine and the closing phenylalanine or tryptophan. Fields, in order: D gene, clone size, V gene, J gene, CDR3 protein, CDR3 DNA. A D gene is named only where the DNA matches it firmly. Clone size, where shown, is once, few, many, or a class for clones that have expanded.

D: .; size: .; V: TRBV19; J: TRBJ1-1; CDR3: CASSIVAGVGNTEAFF; DNA: TGTGCCAGTAGTATTGTGGCCGGGGTGGGGAACACTGAAGCTTTCTTT
D: .; size: .; V: TRBV5-4; J: TRBJ2-2; CDR3: CASSRNTGELFF; DNA: TGTGCCAGCAGCCGGAACACCGGGGAGCTGTTTTTT
D: .; size: .; V: TRBV5-4; J: TRBJ1-2; CDR3: CASSSLLAGGYTF; DNA: TGTGCCAGCAGCTCCCTGTTGGCGGGGGGCTACACCTTC
D: .; size: .; V: TRBV10-2; J: TRBJ2-1; CDR3: CASSESYPVSGGGNNEQFF; DNA: TGCGCCAGCAGTGAGTCGTATCCCGTCTCTGGAGGAGGGAACAATGAGCAGTTCTTC
D: .; size: .; V: TRBV6-5; J: TRBJ2-3; CDR3: CASSQDSLGVGTQYF; DNA: TGTGCCAGCAGCCAGGACAGTCTGGGTGTAGGTACGCAGTATTTT
D: TRBD2; size: .; V: TRBV29-1; J: TRBJ2-3; CDR3: CSVDQREWVSDTQYF; DNA: TGCAGCGTTGACCAGCGGGAGTGGGTTTCAGATACGCAGTATTTT
D: .; size: .; V: TRBV4-2; J: TRBJ2-7; CDR3: CASSQDVQDYEQYF; DNA: TGTGCCAGCAGCCAAGACGTTCAGGATTACGAGCAGTACTTC
D: .; size: .; V: TRBV19; J: TRBJ2-7; CDR3: CASSPGLPNYEQYF; DNA: TGTGCCAGTAGCCCGGGACTTCCAAACTACGAGCAGTACTTC
D: .; size: .; V: TRBV11-2; J: TRBJ2-2; CDR3: CASSFLGGDYTGELFF; DNA: TGTGCCAGCAGCTTCTTAGGGGGAGACTATACCGGGGAGCTGTTTTTT
D: .; size: .; V: TRBV2; J: TRBJ1-1; CDR3: CASSPGGGPNTEAFF; DNA: TGTGCCAGCAGCCCTGGCGGGGGGCCGAACACTGAAGCTTTCTTT
D: .; size: once; V: TRBV7-2; J: TRBJ1-4; CDR3: CASSSAQGANEKLFF; DNA: TGTGCCAGCAGCTCAGCGCAAGGGGCTAATGAAAAACTGTTTTTT
D: TRBD2; size: few; V: TRBV7-3; J: TRBJ2-7; CDR3: CASSLTPSGYYEQYF; DNA: TGTGCCAGCAGCTTAACCCCTAGCGGGTACTACGAGCAGTACTTC
D: .; size: .; V: TRBV11-2; J: TRBJ1-3; CDR3: CASMGGTSGNTIYF; DNA: TGTGCCAGCATGGGGGGGACCTCTGGAAACACCATATATTTT
D: .; size: .; V: TRBV19; J: TRBJ1-1; CDR3: CASSRGPGGSEAFF; DNA: TGTGCCAGTAGTAGAGGACCCGGGGGGTCTGAAGCTTTCTTT
D: TRBD1; size: .; V: TRBV7-3; J: TRBJ2-2; CDR3: CASSLPGQALNTGELFF; DNA: TGTGCCAGCAGCTTACCAGGACAGGCTCTGAACACCGGGGAGCTGTTTTTT
D: TRBD1; size: .; V: TRBV7-2; J: TRBJ1-2; CDR3: CASRRQGPSTF; DNA: TGTGCCAGCAGACGACAGGGACCCTCCACCTTC
D: TRBD2; size: .; V: TRBV6-1; J: TRBJ2-1; CDR3: CASSESFGTSGGRYNEQFF; DNA: TGTGCCAGCAGTGAAAGTTTTGGGACTAGCGGGGGGCGATACAATGAGCAGTTCTTC
D: .; size: few; V: TRBV27; J: TRBJ1-1; CDR3: CASSLQGKVTEAFF; DNA: TGTGCCAGCAGTTTACAGGGGAAAGTCACTGAAGCTTTCTTT
D: .; size: .; V: TRBV29-1; J: TRBJ1-5; CDR3: CSVENTDSNQPQHF; DNA: TGCAGCGTCGAGAATACAGATAGCAATCAGCCCCAGCATTTT
D: TRBD2; size: .; V: TRBV6-5; J: TRBJ2-7; CDR3: CASSSEAGEYF; DNA: TGTGCCAGCAGTTCAGAAGCGGGAGAGTACTTC
D: .; size: few; V: TRBV7-9; J: TRBJ1-2; CDR3: CASSFGGMGGYTF; DNA: TGTGCCAGCAGCTTCGGGGGAATGGGTGGCTACACCTTC
D: .; size: .; V: TRBV28; J: TRBJ1-5; CDR3: CASSETAYSNQPQHF; DNA: TGTGCCAGCAGCGAGACAGCCTATAGCAATCAGCCCCAGCATTTT
D: .; size: .; V: TRBV29-1; J: TRBJ1-1; CDR3: CSVGQGNTEAFF; DNA: TGCAGCGTTGGCCAGGGCAACACTGAAGCTTTCTTT
D: TRBD2; size: once; V: TRBV7-8; J: TRBJ2-1; CDR3: CASSLRASGGPEQFF; DNA: TGTGCCAGCAGCTTAAGGGCTAGCGGGGGGCCTGAGCAGTTCTTC
D: TRBD1; size: once; V: TRBV7-2; J: TRBJ1-2; CDR3: CASSLEGLTGGRNYGYTF; DNA: TGTGCCAGCAGCTTAGAAGGCCTTACAGGGGGGAGAAACTATGGCTACACCTTC
D: TRBD1; size: .; V: TRBV28; J: TRBJ2-3; CDR3: CASRLGQGCYF; DNA: TGTGCCAGCAGATTGGGACAGGGGTGTTATTTT
D: .; size: .; V: TRBV29-1; J: TRBJ1-5; CDR3: CSVADRNQPQHF; DNA: TGCAGCGTCGCAGACAGGAATCAGCCCCAGCATTTT
D: .; size: .; V: TRBV28; J: TRBJ1-2; CDR3: CASSFGAAGGYTF; DNA: TGTGCCAGCAGTTTTGGGGCAGCGGGAGGCTACACCTTC
D: TRBD1; size: .; V: TRBV6-5; J: TRBJ1-1; CDR3: CASSCDRGLSEAFF; DNA: TGTGCCAGCAGTTGCGACAGGGGGCTATCTGAAGCTTTCTTT
D: .; size: once; V: TRBV6-1; J: TRBJ2-1; CDR3: CASSDHRASSYNEQFF; DNA: TGTGCCAGCAGTGACCACAGGGCGAGCTCCTACAATGAGCAGTTCTTC
D: .; size: .; V: TRBV2; J: TRBJ1-1; CDR3: CASKPTGNTEAFF; DNA: TGTGCCAGCAAACCGACAGGGAACACTGAAGCTTTCTTT
D: TRBD1; size: .; V: TRBV30; J: TRBJ2-1; CDR3: CAWKSGTGGRKQFF; DNA: TGTGCCTGGAAGTCCGGGACAGGGGGGAGGAAGCAGTTCTTC